A single sample is the source of the 18 T cell receptor beta chains below, sequenced in a study of blood T cell repertoires in COVID-19. TCRdb's table, derived via immunoSEQ multiplex PCR, lists solely in-frame clones and lacks some. The top ten hold about 10% of the sample, which has roughly 390,000 clones, approximately 87% seen once. Material for sequencing was peripheral blood. The receptors were gathered from a woman under 40 with COVID-19, enrolled during active disease.

Details on this clone: Other DNA variants within this sample encode the same CDR3. The rearrangement uses TRBV2 and TRBJ2-2; TRBD2 matches at 7 bases. CDR1 and CDR2 (germline): SNHLY, FYNNEI. The CDR3 is made up of 16 amino acids. With 4 bases clipped from V and 1 base from J, the junction kept 6 bases outside the gene matches. The CDR3 DNA is TGTGCCAGCAGTGTCGGGGCGGGGGTGAACACCGGGGAGCTGTTTTTT. This sequence encodes CASSVGAGVNTGELFF.

The rearrangement uses TRBV9 and TRBJ2-7; 7 nucleotides line up with TRBD2. The CDR3 runs to 14 residues. After removal of 0 bases from V and 4 bases from J, the junction contained 4 bases not matched to a gene. Per the germline V gene, CDR1 is SGDLS and CDR2 is YYNGEE. The DNA for the CDR3 is TGTGCCAGCAGCGTAGCGGAGGGAGGGTACGAGCAGTACTTC. Encoded protein: CASSVAEGGYEQYF. The full variable domain, its missing parts supplied by reference TRBV9 and TRBJ2-7, is DSGVTQTPKHLITATGQRVTLRCSPRSGDLSVYWYQQSLDQGLQFLIQYYNGEERAKGNILERFSAQQFPDLHSELNLSSLELGDSALYFCASSVAEGGYEQYFGPGTRLTVT.

The gene calls are TRBV12-3 or TRBV12-4 and TRBJ1-2; no clear D gene. Trimming cost V 1 base and J 5 bases, with 8 bases left between them. The CDR3 is made up of 13 amino acids. CDR3 in DNA: TGTGCCAGCAGTTTAGAAGGACTTTATGGCTACACCTTC. The encoded protein is CASSLEGLYGYTF.

V usage is TRBV28 and J usage is TRBJ2-7; maybe TRBD1 (5 bases). Germline V gene sequence: CDR1 MDHEN, CDR2 SYDVKM. This CDR3 region has 14 residues. Trimming left V 3 bases short and J 2 bases short, with 11 bases between. CDR3 protein: CASSLPGLPYEQYF. The CDR3 nucleotides are TGTGCCAGCAGTTTGCCAGGGTTGCCCTACGAGCAGTACTTC.

The chain couples TRBV7-8 to TRBJ2-3; TRBD1 agrees at 8 bases. J gave up 6 bases and V 7 bases, and 12 bases lay outside the gene matches. Per the germline V gene, CDR1 is SGHVS and CDR2 is FQNEAQ. CDR3 length equals 15 residues. The CDR3: CASNLFQGALDTQYF. The CDR3 nucleotides are TGTGCCAGCAACCTCTTCCAGGGGGCTTTGGATACGCAGTATTTT. The full variable domain, rest sourced from reference TRBV7-8 and TRBJ2-3, is GAGVSQSPRYKVAKRGQDVALRCDPISGHVSLFWYQQALGQGPEFLTYFQNEAQLDKSGLPSDRFFAERPEGSVSTLKIQRTQQEDSAVYLCASNLFQGALDTQYFGPGTRLTVL.

The V and J genes are TRBV28 and TRBJ2-4; D possibly corresponds to TRBD1 (6 bases). The CDR3 contains 16 residues. V lost 2 bases to trimming and J lost 0 bases, with 11 bases between them. CDR1 and CDR2 from the germline V gene are MDHEN and SYDVKM. The CDR3 coding sequence is TGTGCCAGCAGTTTACTACAGGGATTAGCCAAAAACATTCAGTACTTC. This encodes CASSLLQGLAKNIQYF.

Points on this clone: The sample carries other DNA sequences with the same CDR3. The chain joins TRBV30 to TRBJ2-7, with a possible D match to TRBD2 (5 bases). Trimming pared 4 bases from V and 1 base from J, leaving 8 bases between. The CDR3 spans 12 residues. Germline CDR1 reads GTSNPN; CDR2 reads SVGIG (reference sequence). The CDR3 DNA sequence: TGTGCCTGGATGGGGAGTTCCTACGAGCAGTACTTC. The encoded protein is CAWMGSSYEQYF.

The rearrangement uses TRBV19 and TRBJ2-5; TRBD1 matches at 10 bases. Per germline, CDR1 LNHDA and CDR2 SQIVND (reference sequence). The CDR3 length is 15 residues. V lost 5 bases, J lost 0 bases, and 3 bases stayed unmatched. The CDR3: CASSPGQGYQETQYF. CDR3 nucleotides: TGTGCCAGTAGTCCGGGACAGGGGTACCAAGAGACCCAGTACTTC.

The chain is built from TRBV27 and TRBJ1-1; maybe TRBD1 (5 bases). The CDR3 has 16 amino acids. Germline CDR1 is MNHEY and CDR2 is SMNVEV (reference sequence). V lost 8 bases, J lost 1 base, and 20 bases lay in between. CDR3 loop: CASSPGGGARNTEAFF. The CDR3 DNA reads as TGTGCCAGCTCCCCGGGGGGGGGAGCAAGGAACACTGAAGCTTTCTTT.

This clone has only one observation. The chain links TRBV30 to TRBJ1-5, with 8 bases fitting TRBD1. The junction had 5 bases not matched to a gene; V was cut back by 3 bases and J by 4 bases. Germline CDR1 and CDR2: GTSNPN and SVGIG (reference sequence). This CDR3 region has 14 residues. For the CDR3, the DNA is TGTGCCTGGAGACCGACAGGGGCAAATCAGCCCCAGCATTTT. Amino acid sequence: CAWRPTGANQPQHF. The variable domain in full, with the rest retrieved from reference TRBV30 and TRBJ1-5, is SQTIHQWPATLVQPVGSPLSLECTVEGTSNPNLYWYRQAAGRGLQLLFYSVGIGQISSEVPQNLSASRPQDRQFILSSKKLLLSDSGFYLCAWRPTGANQPQHFGDGTRLSIL.

Here the CDR3 DNA reads TGTGCCAGCAGCCGGACAGGGGAGAACTATGGCTACACCTTC. Protein product: CASSRTGENYGYTF. The chain is built from TRBV7-9 and TRBJ1-2, with 9 bases that match TRBD1. The CDR3 totals 14 residues. The V gene end was trimmed by 5 bases and the J gene end by 2 bases; junction bases not matched to a gene: 3. Germline V gene lookup returns CDR1 SEHNR and CDR2 FQNEAQ (reference sequence).

The chain carries TRBV11-2 and TRBJ2-7; the match to TRBD2 covers 10 bases. V trimming: 0 bases; J trimming: 12 bases; junction bases outside the gene matches: 5. Germline lookup yields CDR1 SGHAT and CDR2 FQNNGV. The CDR3 spans 13 residues. CDR3 sequence: CASSLDRASGRYF. The CDR3 DNA is TGTGCCAGCAGCTTAGATAGGGCTAGCGGGAGGTACTTC. Full variable domain (remainder filled in from reference TRBV11-2 and TRBJ2-7): EAGVAQSPRYKIIEKRQSVAFWCNPISGHATLYWYQQILGQGPKLLIQFQNNGVVDDSQLPKDRFSAERLKGVDSTLKIQPAKLEDSAVYLCASSLDRASGRYFGPGTRLTVT.

The chain's CDR3 is CAIGAGASYEQYF. CDR3 coding DNA: TGTGCCATCGGAGCGGGGGCCTCCTACGAGCAGTACTTC. This chain connects TRBV10-3 to TRBJ2-7, with 8 bases that match TRBD2. There are 13 residues in the CDR3. CDR1 and CDR2 from the germline V gene are ENHRY and SYGVKD. V shed 8 bases and J 0 bases; nucleotides not matched to a gene: 3.

Points on this clone: Distinct nucleotide sequences in the sample also encode this CDR3. The genes are TRBV29-1 and TRBJ2-3; 13 bases are shared with TRBD2. The J segment lost 0 bases and the V segment lost 6 bases, leaving 3 bases of the junction unmatched. The CDR3 is 15 residues long. Germline values: CDR1 SQVTM, CDR2 ANQGSEA. The CDR3 sequence is CSVGTSGTSTDTQYF. CDR3 bases: TGCAGCGTAGGGACTAGCGGGACTAGCACAGATACGCAGTATTTT.

V gene TRBV11-2 combines with J gene TRBJ2-7; 7 bases line up with TRBD1. CDR1 and CDR2 (germline): SGHAT, FQNNGV. The CDR3 contains 15 residues. V was pared by 6 bases and J by 3 bases, with 11 bases of the junction left unmatched. The CDR3 loop reads CASSSRTGPIYEQYF. DNA of the CDR3: TGTGCCAGCAGTTCGAGGACAGGTCCCATCTACGAGCAGTACTTC.

The chain couples TRBV18 to TRBJ1-5, with 10 nucleotides matching TRBD1. Germline CDR1 reads KGHSH; CDR2 reads LQKENI. J lost 8 bases, V lost 6 bases, and 4 bases had no gene match. The CDR3 has 13 residues. The CDR3 spells CASSAGQGEPQHF. The CDR3 bases are TGTGCCAGCTCCGCAGGACAGGGGGAGCCCCAGCATTTT. Full variable domain (remainder filled in from reference TRBV18 and TRBJ1-5): NAGVMQNPRHLVRRRGQEARLRCSPMKGHSHVYWYRQLPEEGLKFMVYLQKENIIDESGMPKERFSAEFPKEGPSILRIQQVVRGDSAAYFCASSAGQGEPQHFGDGTRLSIL.

The genes are TRBV28 and TRBJ2-3; D is perhaps TRBD2 (5 bases). The V end was cut by 2 bases, the J end by 7 bases, with 22 bases between. CDR1 and CDR2 (germline): MDHEN, SYDVKM. CDR3 length equals 17 residues. CDR3: CASSLPQAGLSQNTQYF. CDR3 coding DNA: TGTGCCAGCAGTTTACCCCAGGCAGGACTGTCCCAGAATACGCAGTATTTT. The whole variable domain, remainder taken from reference TRBV28 and TRBJ2-3, is DVKVTQSSRYLVKRTGEKVFLECVQDMDHENMFWYRQDPGLGLRLIYFSYDVKMKEKGDIPEGYSVSREKKERFSLILESASTNQTSMYLCASSLPQAGLSQNTQYFGPGTRLTVL.

The rearrangement joins TRBV9 to TRBJ2-7; TRBD1 agrees at 10 bases. The ends lost 2 bases at V and 4 bases at J; junction bases unmatched: 3. Germline V gene lookup returns CDR1 SGDLS and CDR2 YYNGEE. The CDR3 is 14 residues long. CDR3 coding DNA: TGTGCCAGCAGCGTTCGGGACAGGGGTTACGAGCAGTACTTC. This encodes CASSVRDRGYEQYF.